What follows are 10 T cell receptor beta chains derived from one specimen sequenced in a study of T cell responses to AZD1222 COVID-19 vaccine. The repertoire was sequenced with immunoSEQ multiplex PCR; TCRdb's copy has only in-frame clones and lacks some. Among tens of thousands of clones listed, around 91% were seen once. Sequences were derived from peripheral blood, sampled on day 0 of AZD1222 vaccination. Receptor source: an adult in good health.

The chain is built from TRBV6-5 and TRBJ1-2; TRBD1 might be the D (6 bases). Trimming pared 2 bases from V and 6 bases from J, leaving 10 bases between. Germline CDR1 is MNHEY and CDR2 is SVGAGI. There are 13 residues in the CDR3. The CDR3 DNA is TGTGCCAGCAGTTACAGGGGGTCTAATGGCTACACCTTC. Translating it yields CASSYRGSNGYTF.

This clone was observed a single time. J is TRBJ2-2 and V is TRBV4-1; perhaps D is TRBD1 or TRBD2 (5 bases each). This CDR3 region has 15 residues. Per the germline V gene, CDR1 is MGHRA and CDR2 is YSYEKL. The V end lost 0 bases, the J end lost 6 bases, and 11 bases lay between the germline ends. The CDR3 region is CASSQDGASSGELFF. The DNA for the CDR3 is TGCGCCAGCAGCCAAGATGGGGCTAGCTCCGGGGAGCTGTTTTTT.

The chain combines TRBV30 with TRBJ2-1; D possibly corresponds to TRBD1 (6 bases). Germline V lookup: CDR1 GTSNPN, CDR2 SVGIG (reference sequence). Trimming removed 3 bases from V and 4 bases from J, with 10 bases in between. This CDR3 is 13 amino acids long. Here the CDR3 reads CAWSRGPYNEQFF. CDR3 DNA sequence: TGTGCCTGGAGCAGGGGCCCATACAATGAGCAGTTCTTC.

This clone was picked up one time. The chain recombines TRBV7-9 with TRBJ2-1; D possibly corresponds to TRBD2 (6 bases). CDR1 and CDR2 (germline): SEHNR, FQNEAQ (reference sequence). This CDR3 comprises 13 residues. V was clipped by 5 bases and J by 11 bases, with 16 bases between them. The CDR3 DNA follows: TGTGCCAGCAGCCCGGGGACTGGCTGGAAGCAGTTCTTC. Amino acid sequence: CASSPGTGWKQFF. Together with reference TRBV7-9 and TRBJ2-1, the CDR3 gives the full variable domain: DTGVSQNPRHKITKRGQNVTFRCDPISEHNRLYWYRQTLGQGPEFLTYFQNEAQLEKSRLLSDRFSAERPKGSFSTLEIQRTEQGDSAMYLCASSPGTGWKQFFGPGTRLTVL.

The chain's CDR3 is CATSSMQSPEQYF. CDR3 nucleotide sequence: TGTGCCACCAGCAGTATGCAGTCTCCCGAGCAGTACTTC. This chain links TRBV15 with TRBJ2-7; unclear D gene. The germline V gene has CDR1 LNHNV and CDR2 YYDKDF (reference sequence). The V and J ends lost 3 bases and 6 bases respectively, with 12 bases between them. This CDR3 contains 13 residues.

V usage is TRBV19 and J usage is TRBJ1-5, with unresolved D. Per germline, CDR1 LNHDA and CDR2 SQIVND (reference sequence). This CDR3 has 13 amino acids. The V end lost 7 bases, the J end lost 1 base, and 8 bases lay between the germline ends. The CDR3 spells CASTAASNQPQHF. In DNA form, the CDR3 reads TGTGCCAGTACAGCCGCGAGCAATCAGCCCCAGCATTTT.

V is TRBV5-4 and J is TRBJ2-1; no definite D call. Deletions cut 0 bases from V and 4 bases from J, with 14 bases between. The CDR3 runs 16 residues. CDR1 and CDR2 (germline): SGHNT, YYREEE (reference sequence). DNA for the CDR3: TGTGCCAGCAGCTTGGCTCCGGGCCTACAATACAATGAGCAGTTCTTC. Protein sequence: CASSLAPGLQYNEQFF.

V and J are TRBV2 and TRBJ1-4; possible D gene TRBD1, 6 bases. Per the germline V gene, CDR1 is SNHLY and CDR2 is FYNNEI. The CDR3 has 14 residues. Deletions cut 5 bases from V and 7 bases from J, with 14 bases between. The CDR3 protein is CASSSRTASEKLFF. The DNA of the CDR3 is TGTGCCAGCAGTTCAAGGACAGCTTCTGAAAAACTGTTTTTT.

The chain recombines TRBV24-1 with TRBJ1-5; D call uncertain. Germline V CDR1 and CDR2: KGHDR, SFDVKD. Trimming pared 4 bases from V and 6 bases from J, leaving 15 bases between. This CDR3 is 15 amino acids long. CDR3 sequence: CATSESGPGLQPQHF. CDR3 sequence (DNA): TGTGCCACCAGTGAGAGCGGGCCTGGACTTCAGCCCCAGCATTTT.

The chain has TRBV6-1 and TRBJ2-7; 11 nucleotides line up with TRBD2. The germline V gene encodes CDR1 MNHNS and CDR2 SASEGT. The CDR3 sequence is 17 residues long. The trim removed 0 bases at V and 3 bases at J, leaving 7 bases unmatched. The CDR3 DNA reads TGTGCCAGCAGTGAAGCTGTAGCGGGAGGGCCAGACTACGAGCAGTACTTC. Residues: CASSEAVAGGPDYEQYF.